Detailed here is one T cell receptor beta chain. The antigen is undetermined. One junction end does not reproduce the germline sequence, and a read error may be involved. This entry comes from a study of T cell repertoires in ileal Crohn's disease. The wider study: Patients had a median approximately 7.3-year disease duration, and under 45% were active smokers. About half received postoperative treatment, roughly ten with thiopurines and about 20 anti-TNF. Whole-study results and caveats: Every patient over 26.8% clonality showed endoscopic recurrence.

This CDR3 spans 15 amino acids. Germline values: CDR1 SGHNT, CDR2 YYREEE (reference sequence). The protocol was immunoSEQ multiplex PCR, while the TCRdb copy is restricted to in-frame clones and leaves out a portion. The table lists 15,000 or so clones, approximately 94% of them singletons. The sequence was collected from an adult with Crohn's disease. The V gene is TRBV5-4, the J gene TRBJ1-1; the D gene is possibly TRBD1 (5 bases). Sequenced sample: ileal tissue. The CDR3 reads CASNLWGVQNTEAFF. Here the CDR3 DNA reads TGTGCCAGCAACTTGTGGGGGGTACAGAACACTGAAGCTTTCTTT. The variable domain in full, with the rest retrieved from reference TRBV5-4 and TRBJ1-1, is ETGVTQSPTHLIKTRGQQVTLRCSSQSGHNTVSWYQQALGQGPQFIFQYYREEENGRGNFPPRFSGLQFPNYSSELNVNALELDDSALYLCASNLWGVQNTEAFFGQGTRLTVV.